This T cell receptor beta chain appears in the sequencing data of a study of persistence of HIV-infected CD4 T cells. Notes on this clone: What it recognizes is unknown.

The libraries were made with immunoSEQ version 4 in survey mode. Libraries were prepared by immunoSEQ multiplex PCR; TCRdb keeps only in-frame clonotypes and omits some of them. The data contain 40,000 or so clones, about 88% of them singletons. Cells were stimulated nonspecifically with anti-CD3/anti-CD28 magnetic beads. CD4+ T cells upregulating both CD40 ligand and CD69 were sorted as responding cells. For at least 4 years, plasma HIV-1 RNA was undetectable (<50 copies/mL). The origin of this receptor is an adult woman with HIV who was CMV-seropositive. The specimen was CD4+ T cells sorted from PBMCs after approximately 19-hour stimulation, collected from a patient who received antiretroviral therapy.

The CDR3: CASSLTVTDTQYF. The CDR3 DNA sequence: TGCGCCAGCAGCTTGACTGTCACAGATACGCAGTATTTT. The rearrangement links TRBV5-1 to TRBJ2-3; D remains unclear. V was pared by 1 base and J by 2 bases, with 5 bases between. CDR1 is SGHRS, CDR2 YFSETQ, per germline. CDR3 size: 13 residues.